This TCR beta chain was recorded in a study of response to subunit inactivated influenza vaccine (dated 2018 in TCRdb). For context, the study as a whole: To follow how T cells responded to a trivalent subunit inactivated influenza vaccine, the researchers relied on deep quantitative profiling of the T cell receptor repertoire. Study-level results and caveats: It was suggested by the authors that each seasonal influenza vaccination may recruit only a limited number of new T cells.

Receptor amplification or capture employed RT-PCR. These reads were obtained on an Illumina HiSeq 2500. TCRdb reworked the public reads: Q25 trimming with fastp, MiXCR clone assembly, productive beta chains retained. Rows matching on CDR3 protein sequence are summarized as one entry with the most common DNA and genes. The sample table holds roughly 700,000 distinct CDR3 sequences, of which approximately 14% were seen once. The leading ten clones occupy roughly 12% of the sample. Taken from the germline V gene, the CDR1 and CDR2 loops are LGHNA and YSLEER. Counted from cysteine to phenylalanine, this CDR3 has 19 amino acids. Of all the DNA, just the CDR3 is kept, 57 bases in frame from base 1. The V end loses 0 bases and the J end loses 0 bases, and a stretch of 15 bases separates them. As regards this clonotype: What antigen it recognizes has not been identified. Qualities for individual bases were not recorded, and no much larger clone is one base off.

The receptor comes from a man aged 45-65 years who received an inactivated influenza vaccine. Donor details come from another sample of the same person, matched by shared clones. Recombination linked TRBV4-3 to TRBJ2-6; matching of 5 bases hints at TRBD2 as the D gene. The sequences come from PBMCs from blood, collected roughly 12 days after vaccination. This receptor has the CDR3 CASSQDIWSGSSGANVLTF. The nucleotides are TGCGCCAGCAGCCAAGATATTTGGAGCGGAAGCTCTGGGGCCAACGTCCTGACTTTC.